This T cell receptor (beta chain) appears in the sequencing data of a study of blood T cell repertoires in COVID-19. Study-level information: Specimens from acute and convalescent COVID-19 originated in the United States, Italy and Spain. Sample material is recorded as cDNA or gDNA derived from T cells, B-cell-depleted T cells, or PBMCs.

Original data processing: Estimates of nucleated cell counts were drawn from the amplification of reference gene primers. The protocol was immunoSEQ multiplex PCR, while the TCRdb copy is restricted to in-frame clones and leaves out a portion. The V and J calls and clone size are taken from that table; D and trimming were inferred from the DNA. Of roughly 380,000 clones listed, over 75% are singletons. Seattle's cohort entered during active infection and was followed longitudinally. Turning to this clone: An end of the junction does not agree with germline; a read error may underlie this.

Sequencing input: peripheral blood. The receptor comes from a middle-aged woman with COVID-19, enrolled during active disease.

The DNA of the CDR3 is TGTGCTAGCAGCTGGGGGGGGCCGGGGCAAGAGACCCAGTACTTC. It is translated as CASSWGGPGQETQYF. The chain employs TRBV7-7 and TRBJ2-5; a possible D gene is TRBD2 (7 bases). This CDR3 is built from 15 residues. CDR1 is SSHAT, CDR2 FNYEAQ, per germline (reference sequence).